These T cell receptor beta chains were read from a single sample in a study of OX40 agonist ivuxolimab in advanced cancers. The data were produced by immunoSEQ multiplex PCR, yet TCRdb's version contains in-frame clones alone and is incomplete. The sample lists 13,000 to 15,000 clones, approximately 80% occurring once. This material consisted of CD4+ or CD8+ T cells sorted from blood, taken in a trial of the OX40 agonist ivuxolimab. The receptor set was obtained from an adult with an advanced solid tumor such as melanoma, head and neck, liver or kidney cancer. The CDR3 runs from the conserved cysteine through the conserved F or W. The D gene is left open where the match is weak. Not all rows give a size; the values are once, few, many and, for expanded clones, a class.

clone_size	j_call	v_call	d_call	cdr3_nt	cdr3_aa
.	TRBJ2-7	TRBV9	.	TGTGCCAGCAGCGTGAGCGGATCAGGGAACTACGAGCAGTACTTC	CASSVSGSGNYEQYF
.	TRBJ2-1	TRBV11-2	.	TGTGCCAGCAGCCTAGGGGCCTACAATGAGCAGTTCTTC	CASSLGAYNEQFF
.	TRBJ1-6	TRBV6-5	TRBD1	TGTGCCAGCAGTTCAACCGGGACAGGGGTATCACCCCTCCACTTT	CASSSTGTGVSPLHF
once	TRBJ2-7	TRBV4-1	.	TGCGCCAGCAGCCAAGGGCAGGGGAGTTTCGCCTACGAGCAGTACTTC	CASSQGQGSFAYEQYF
few	TRBJ1-1	TRBV4-2	.	TGTGCCAGCAGCCAAGTGTTTCCGGAAGTAGGGAACACTGAAGCTTTCTTT	CASSQVFPEVGNTEAFF
.	TRBJ1-6	TRBV7-2	.	TGTGCCAGCAGCATCCAGTCGGCCCTCCACTTT	CASSIQSALHF
once	TRBJ2-1	TRBV5-1	TRBD2	TGCGCCAGCGGATGGACTAGCGGGGGGTACAATGAGCAGTTCTTC	CASGWTSGGYNEQFF
few	TRBJ1-5	TRBV5-6	TRBD1	TGTGCCAGCAGCTGGGGACAGGGGTTTCAGCCCCAGCATTTT	CASSWGQGFQPQHF
.	TRBJ1-1	TRBV5-1	.	TGCGCCAGCACCGGCGGAGGGATGAACACTGAAGCTTTCTTT	CASTGGGMNTEAFF
.	TRBJ2-7	TRBV11-3	.	TGTGCCAGCAGCTTATGGAACCCCCCGAGCTCCTACGAGCAGTACTTC	CASSLWNPPSSYEQYF
.	TRBJ2-1	TRBV7-9	.	TGTGCCAGCAGCTACAATGAGCAGTTCTTC	CASSYNEQFF
.	TRBJ2-7	TRBV9	TRBD2	TGTGCCAGCAGCCCCCAGGGCACCCTCGGGGGGGACGAGCAGTACTTC	CASSPQGTLGGDEQYF
.	TRBJ1-2	TRBV9	TRBD1	TGTGCCAGCAGCGTCGAAAGGACAGGGGGCTATGGCTACACCTTC	CASSVERTGGYGYTF
.	TRBJ2-3	TRBV5-6	.	TGTGCCAGCAGGCCGGGACTCGGCACAGATACGCAGTATTTT	CASRPGLGTDTQYF
.	TRBJ1-4	TRBV27	.	TGTGCCAGCAGTGAGGAAGGGGATGAAAAACTGTTTTTT	CASSEEGDEKLFF
.	TRBJ2-2	TRBV5-4	.	TGTGCCAGCAGCCCAACGACAGGATTCACCGGGGAGCTGTTTTTT	CASSPTTGFTGELFF
.	TRBJ1-5	TRBV19	TRBD1	TGTGCCAGTAGTTGGGACAGGACAAATCAGCCCCAGCATTTT	CASSWDRTNQPQHF
.	TRBJ2-3	TRBV7-8	.	TGTGCCAGCAGCTTCTGGACCTCCACAGATACGCAGTATTTT	CASSFWTSTDTQYF
medium-sized	TRBJ1-3	TRBV11-2	.	TGTGCCAGCAGCTTTGAATGGAGCACTGGAAACACCATATATTTT	CASSFEWSTGNTIYF
.	TRBJ1-1	TRBV11-2	.	TGTGCCAGCAGACCCTCGGAGCTTCTTGAAGCTTTCTTT	CASRPSELLEAFF
few	TRBJ2-7	TRBV7-9	.	TGTGCCAGCAGCCCTACAGGTTTGAGGGGCGAGCAGTACTTC	CASSPTGLRGEQYF
.	TRBJ2-5	TRBV7-8	.	TGTGCCAGCAGCCCCCAACTTTTTAACGAGGAACAAGAGACCCAGTACTTC	CASSPQLFNEEQETQYF
.	TRBJ2-1	TRBV4-2	.	TGTGCCAGCAGCCAAGATAGGAGTATAGCGTACAATGAGCAGTTCTTC	CASSQDRSIAYNEQFF
.	TRBJ1-5	TRBV19	.	TGTGCCAGTAGTAGGGCCCCCGACAGATTGGGCAATCAGCCCCAGCATTTT	CASSRAPDRLGNQPQHF
few	TRBJ1-1	TRBV7-2	.	TGTGCCAGCAGCATCCGGTCAGGGAGACTTAACACTGAAGCTTTCTTT	CASSIRSGRLNTEAFF
.	TRBJ2-7	TRBV5-6	TRBD1	TGTGCCAGCAGTTCCGGGACAGTCTACGAGCAGTACTTC	CASSSGTVYEQYF
.	TRBJ2-5	TRBV7-6	.	TGTGCCAGCAGCATTGACAGATCCGAGACCCAGTACTTC	CASSIDRSETQYF
once	TRBJ2-7	TRBV11-2	.	TGTGCCAGCAGCTTAGTTACAGGGTACGAGCAGTACTTC	CASSLVTGYEQYF
.	TRBJ1-4	TRBV25-1	TRBD1	TGTGCCAGCAGTTGGGACAGGCCTCGGGAAAAACTGTTTTTT	CASSWDRPREKLFF
.	TRBJ1-1	TRBV7-6	.	TGTGCCAGCAGCTTAGCTGTGGGGGGAGGCACTGAAGCTTTCTTT	CASSLAVGGGTEAFF
.	TRBJ2-7	TRBV6-4	.	TGTGCCAGCAGTTACTCCAGGGACGTGGGCTACGAGCAGTACTTC	CASSYSRDVGYEQYF
.	TRBJ1-1	TRBV6-5	.	TGTGCCAGCAGTTGGCGGGGAGATACTGAAGCTTTCTTT	CASSWRGDTEAFF
.	TRBJ2-2	TRBV7-8	TRBD1	TGTGCCAGCAGCCAAGGGCGCGACAGGGCCTCTTATACCGGGGAGCTGTTTTTT	CASSQGRDRASYTGELFF
few	TRBJ1-6	TRBV10-3	.	TGTGCCATCAGTGAGGCACAGGGTGATTCACCCCTCCACTTT	CAISEAQGDSPLHF
.	TRBJ1-2	TRBV6-5	TRBD1	TGTGCCAGCAGTTGGGGACAGGATGGCTACACCTTC	CASSWGQDGYTF
.	TRBJ2-3	TRBV7-6	.	TGTGCCAGCAGCTTAGTACGCCAGGTCACAGATACGCAGTATTTT	CASSLVRQVTDTQYF
.	TRBJ2-5	TRBV5-4	.	TGTGCCAGCAGCTCTCTAGGTTCACAAGAGACCCAGTACTTC	CASSSLGSQETQYF
.	TRBJ2-5	TRBV27	.	TGTGCCAGCAGTCCGGACGGTGAAGAGACCCAGTACTTC	CASSPDGEETQYF
few	TRBJ2-7	TRBV29-1	TRBD1	TGCAGCGTTCAAACCGACAGGGGACGTACTACCTACGAGCAGTACTTC	CSVQTDRGRTTYEQYF
.	TRBJ1-5	TRBV4-3	.	TGCGCCAGCAGCCAAGGTCGCAGGGATGTTCGCAATCAGCCCCAGCATTTT	CASSQGRRDVRNQPQHF
.	TRBJ2-7	TRBV5-4	.	TGTGCCAGCAGCTTGGCCGGCGGGGTCTACGAGCAGTACTTC	CASSLAGGVYEQYF
.	TRBJ2-1	TRBV7-3	.	TGTGCCAGCAGCGAACGGGGATCCTACAATGAGCAGTTCTTC	CASSERGSYNEQFF
once	TRBJ1-1	TRBV6-5	.	TGTGCCAGCAGTCCATTCGAGGGGAACACTGAAGCTTTCTTT	CASSPFEGNTEAFF
.	TRBJ2-3	TRBV4-2	.	TGTGCCAGCAGCCAAGGTCAAATGACTGGGGGGCGCAGCACAGATACGCAGTATTTT	CASSQGQMTGGRSTDTQYF
once	TRBJ2-7	TRBV7-9	TRBD2	TGTGCCAGCAGCTCAGAGACTAGCGGGGGGTACGAGCAGTACTTC	CASSSETSGGYEQYF
.	TRBJ1-6	TRBV21-1	.	TGTGCCAGCAGCAAAGAGGACCAGGGGGCCTATTCACCCCTCCACTTT	CASSKEDQGAYSPLHF
.	TRBJ2-2	TRBV6-5	.	TGTGCCTTAGGCAGTTTAAACACCGGGGAGCTGTTTTTT	CALGSLNTGELFF
.	TRBJ2-7	TRBV29-1	.	TGCAGCGTTGATGGTTTTGGATTGAGATCCTACGAGCAGTACTTC	CSVDGFGLRSYEQYF
.	TRBJ1-2	TRBV5-1	.	TGCGCCAGCAGCTACCTAGGCGACAGCTATGGCTACACCTTC	CASSYLGDSYGYTF
.	TRBJ2-2	TRBV25-1	.	TGTGCCAGCAGGGGCACCGGGGAGCTGTTTTTT	CASRGTGELFF
few	TRBJ1-1	TRBV7-3	TRBD1	TGTGCCAGCAGCTTAGCGACAGGGCGTGCGGAAGCTTTCTTT	CASSLATGRAEAFF
.	TRBJ2-1	TRBV9	.	TGTGCCAGCAGCCTTAGCGGCAATGAGCAGTTCTTC	CASSLSGNEQFF
.	TRBJ2-5	TRBV19	.	TGTGCCAGTAGTTTCCGGGCCCGGAGGGAGACCCAGTACTTC	CASSFRARRETQYF
.	TRBJ2-1	TRBV9	TRBD1	TGTGCCAGCAGCGGTTCGGGACAGATTAACAATGAGCAGTTCTTC	CASSGSGQINNEQFF
many	TRBJ2-7	TRBV7-8	.	TGTGCCAGCAGCCCCAATACAGGGATCTACGAGCAGTACTTC	CASSPNTGIYEQYF